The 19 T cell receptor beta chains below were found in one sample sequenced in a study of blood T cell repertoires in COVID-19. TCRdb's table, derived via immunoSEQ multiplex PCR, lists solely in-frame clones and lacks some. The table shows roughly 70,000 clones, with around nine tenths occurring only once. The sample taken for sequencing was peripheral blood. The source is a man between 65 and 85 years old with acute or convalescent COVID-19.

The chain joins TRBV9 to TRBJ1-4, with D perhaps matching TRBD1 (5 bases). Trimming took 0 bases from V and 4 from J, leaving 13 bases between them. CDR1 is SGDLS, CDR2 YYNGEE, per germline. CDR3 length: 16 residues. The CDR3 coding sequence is TGTGCCAGCAGCGTAGGGGGCTCGGGAGATAATGAAAAACTGTTTTTT. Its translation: CASSVGGSGDNEKLFF.

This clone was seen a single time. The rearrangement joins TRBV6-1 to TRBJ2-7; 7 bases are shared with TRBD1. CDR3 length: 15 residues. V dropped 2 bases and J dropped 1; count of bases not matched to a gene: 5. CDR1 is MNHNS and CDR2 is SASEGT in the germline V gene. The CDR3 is CASSEPGQLSYEQYF. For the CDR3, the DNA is TGTGCCAGCAGTGAACCGGGACAGCTATCCTACGAGCAGTACTTC.

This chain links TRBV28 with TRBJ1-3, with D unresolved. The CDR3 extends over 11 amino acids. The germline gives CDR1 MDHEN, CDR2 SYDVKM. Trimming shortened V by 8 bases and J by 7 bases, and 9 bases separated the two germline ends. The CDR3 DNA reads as TGTGCCAGCCGGGTCGGGAACACCATATATTTT. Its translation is CASRVGNTIYF.

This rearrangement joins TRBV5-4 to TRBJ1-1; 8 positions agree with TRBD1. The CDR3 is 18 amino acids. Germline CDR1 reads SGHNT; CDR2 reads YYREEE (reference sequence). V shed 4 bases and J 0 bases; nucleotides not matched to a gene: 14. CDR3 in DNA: TGTGCCAGCAGCCCAGGACAGGGCTCACCCGGCATGAACACTGAAGCTTTCTTT. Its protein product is CASSPGQGSPGMNTEAFF.

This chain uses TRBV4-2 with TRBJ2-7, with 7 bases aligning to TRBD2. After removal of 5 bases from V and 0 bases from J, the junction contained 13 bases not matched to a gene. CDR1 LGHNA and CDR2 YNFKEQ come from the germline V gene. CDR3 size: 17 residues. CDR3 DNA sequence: TGTGCCAGCAGCTACCAAGTACCTAGCGGTGGCTCCTACGAGCAGTACTTC. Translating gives CASSYQVPSGGSYEQYF.

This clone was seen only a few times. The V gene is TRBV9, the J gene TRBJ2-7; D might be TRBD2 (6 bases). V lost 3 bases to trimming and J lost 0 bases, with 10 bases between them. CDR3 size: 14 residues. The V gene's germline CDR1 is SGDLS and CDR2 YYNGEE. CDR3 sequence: CASSARDSSYEQYF. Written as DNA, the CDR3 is TGTGCCAGCAGCGCCCGGGACTCCTCCTACGAGCAGTACTTC. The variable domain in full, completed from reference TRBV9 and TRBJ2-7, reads DSGVTQTPKHLITATGQRVTLRCSPRSGDLSVYWYQQSLDQGLQFLIQYYNGEERAKGNILERFSAQQFPDLHSELNLSSLELGDSALYFCASSARDSSYEQYFGPGTRLTVT.

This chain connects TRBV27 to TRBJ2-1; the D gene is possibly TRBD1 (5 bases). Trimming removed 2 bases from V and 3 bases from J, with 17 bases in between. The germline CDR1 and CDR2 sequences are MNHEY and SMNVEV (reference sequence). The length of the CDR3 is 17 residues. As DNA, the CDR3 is TGTGCCAGCAGTTTAGTTGCAGGGAACCCACGCTACAATGAGCAGTTCTTC. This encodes CASSLVAGNPRYNEQFF.

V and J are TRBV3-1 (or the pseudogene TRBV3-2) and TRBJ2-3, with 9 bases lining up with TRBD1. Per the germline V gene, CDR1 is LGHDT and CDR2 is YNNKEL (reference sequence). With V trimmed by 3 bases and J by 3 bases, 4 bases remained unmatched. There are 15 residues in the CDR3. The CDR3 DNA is TGTGCCAGCAGCCACCGACAGGGGGAAACAGATACGCAGTATTTT. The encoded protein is CASSHRQGETDTQYF.

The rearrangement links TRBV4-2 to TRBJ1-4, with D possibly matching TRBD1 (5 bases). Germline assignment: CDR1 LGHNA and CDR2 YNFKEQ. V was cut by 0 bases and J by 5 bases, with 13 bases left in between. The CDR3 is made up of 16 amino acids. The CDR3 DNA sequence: TGTGCCAGCAGCCAAGATCCAGGGTCGTCCAATGAAAAACTGTTTTTT. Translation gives CASSQDPGSSNEKLFF.

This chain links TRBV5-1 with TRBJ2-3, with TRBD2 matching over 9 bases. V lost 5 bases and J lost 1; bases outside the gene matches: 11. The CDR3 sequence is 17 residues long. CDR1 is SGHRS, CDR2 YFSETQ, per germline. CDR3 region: CASSHLAGGDGTDTQYF. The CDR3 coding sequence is TGCGCCAGCAGTCATCTCGCGGGGGGGGACGGCACAGATACGCAGTATTTT.

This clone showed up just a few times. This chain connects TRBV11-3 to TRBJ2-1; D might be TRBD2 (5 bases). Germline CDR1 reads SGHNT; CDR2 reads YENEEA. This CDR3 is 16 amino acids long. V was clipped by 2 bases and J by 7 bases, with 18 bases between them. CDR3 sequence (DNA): TGTGCCAGCAGCTTAAAGGCCTCTGGAGGAAGTAATGAGCAGTTCTTC. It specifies CASSLKASGGSNEQFF. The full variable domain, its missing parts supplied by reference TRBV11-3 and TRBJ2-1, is EAGVVQSPRYKIIEKKQPVAFWCNPISGHNTLYWYLQNLGQGPELLIRYENEEAVDDSQLPKDRFSAERLKGVDSTLKIQPAELGDSAVYLCASSLKASGGSNEQFFGPGTRLTVL.

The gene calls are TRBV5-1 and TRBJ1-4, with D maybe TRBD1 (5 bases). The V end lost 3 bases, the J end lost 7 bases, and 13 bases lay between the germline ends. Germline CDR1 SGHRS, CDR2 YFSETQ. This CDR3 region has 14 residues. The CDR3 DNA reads TGCGCCAGCAGCTCTGGGCGGCAGGGTGAAAAACTGTTTTTT. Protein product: CASSSGRQGEKLFF. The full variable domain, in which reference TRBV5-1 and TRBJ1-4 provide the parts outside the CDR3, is KAGVTQTPRYLIKTRGQQVTLSCSPISGHRSVSWYQQTPGQGLQFLFEYFSETQRNKGNFPGRFSGRQFSNSRSEMNVSTLELGDSALYLCASSSGRQGEKLFFGSGTQLSVL.

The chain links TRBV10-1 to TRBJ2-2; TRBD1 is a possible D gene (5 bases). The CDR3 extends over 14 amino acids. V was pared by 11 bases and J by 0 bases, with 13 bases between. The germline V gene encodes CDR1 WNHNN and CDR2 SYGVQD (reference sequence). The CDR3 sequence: CALGEGPNTGELFF. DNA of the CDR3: TGCGCCCTAGGGGAAGGACCGAACACCGGGGAGCTGTTTTTT.

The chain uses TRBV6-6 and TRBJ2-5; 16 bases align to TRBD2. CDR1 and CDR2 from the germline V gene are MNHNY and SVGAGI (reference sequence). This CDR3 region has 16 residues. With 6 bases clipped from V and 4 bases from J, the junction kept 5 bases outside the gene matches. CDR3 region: CASRLGTSGGGETQYF. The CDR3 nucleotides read TGTGCCAGCAGACTCGGGACTAGCGGGGGGGGAGAGACCCAGTACTTC.

The CDR3 here is CASSSGRTEAFF. Here the CDR3 DNA reads TGTGCCAGCAGTTCAGGGAGGACTGAAGCTTTCTTT. The chain combines TRBV28 with TRBJ1-1, with D possibly TRBD1 on 5 matching bases. The germline V gene encodes CDR1 MDHEN and CDR2 SYDVKM. V was clipped by 4 bases and J by 5 bases, with 8 bases between them. CDR3 size: 12 residues.

CDR3: CASSQWNLGGEKLFF. As DNA, the CDR3 is TGCGCCAGCAGCCAATGGAACCTAGGAGGTGAAAAACTGTTTTTT. The chain joins TRBV4-1 to TRBJ1-4; D gene ambiguous. The CDR3 is made up of 15 amino acids. V lost 2 bases, J lost 7 bases, and 14 bases lay in between. Germline V gene lookup returns CDR1 MGHRA and CDR2 YSYEKL.

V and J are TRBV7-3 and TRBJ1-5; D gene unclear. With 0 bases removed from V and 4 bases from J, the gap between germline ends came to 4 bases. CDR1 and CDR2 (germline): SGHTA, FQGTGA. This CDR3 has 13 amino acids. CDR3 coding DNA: TGTGCCAGCAGCTTAACCAGTAATCAGCCCCAGCATTTT. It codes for CASSLTSNQPQHF.

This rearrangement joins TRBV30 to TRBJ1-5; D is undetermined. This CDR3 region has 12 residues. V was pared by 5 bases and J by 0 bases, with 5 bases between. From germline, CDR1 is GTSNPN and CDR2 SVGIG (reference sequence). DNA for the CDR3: TGTGCCTGGGCTTATAGCAATCAGCCCCAGCATTTT. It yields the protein CAWAYSNQPQHF.

This CDR3 is CASSRTSGGHTTDTQYF. For the CDR3, the DNA is TGTGCCAGCAGCCGGACTAGCGGGGGGCACACCACAGATACGCAGTATTTT. This chain joins TRBV7-2 and TRBJ2-3; 14 positions match TRBD2. CDR3 size: 17 residues. Germline lookup yields CDR1 SGHTA and CDR2 FQGNSA. The V and J ends lost 5 bases and 2 bases, in that order; junction bases with no gene match: 6. Using reference TRBV7-2 and TRBJ2-3 for the parts outside the CDR3, the full variable domain is GAGVSQSPSNKVTEKGKDVELRCDPISGHTALYWYRQSLGQGLEFLIYFQGNSAPDKSGLPSDRFSAERTGGSVSTLTIQRTQQEDSAVYLCASSRTSGGHTTDTQYFGPGTRLTVL.